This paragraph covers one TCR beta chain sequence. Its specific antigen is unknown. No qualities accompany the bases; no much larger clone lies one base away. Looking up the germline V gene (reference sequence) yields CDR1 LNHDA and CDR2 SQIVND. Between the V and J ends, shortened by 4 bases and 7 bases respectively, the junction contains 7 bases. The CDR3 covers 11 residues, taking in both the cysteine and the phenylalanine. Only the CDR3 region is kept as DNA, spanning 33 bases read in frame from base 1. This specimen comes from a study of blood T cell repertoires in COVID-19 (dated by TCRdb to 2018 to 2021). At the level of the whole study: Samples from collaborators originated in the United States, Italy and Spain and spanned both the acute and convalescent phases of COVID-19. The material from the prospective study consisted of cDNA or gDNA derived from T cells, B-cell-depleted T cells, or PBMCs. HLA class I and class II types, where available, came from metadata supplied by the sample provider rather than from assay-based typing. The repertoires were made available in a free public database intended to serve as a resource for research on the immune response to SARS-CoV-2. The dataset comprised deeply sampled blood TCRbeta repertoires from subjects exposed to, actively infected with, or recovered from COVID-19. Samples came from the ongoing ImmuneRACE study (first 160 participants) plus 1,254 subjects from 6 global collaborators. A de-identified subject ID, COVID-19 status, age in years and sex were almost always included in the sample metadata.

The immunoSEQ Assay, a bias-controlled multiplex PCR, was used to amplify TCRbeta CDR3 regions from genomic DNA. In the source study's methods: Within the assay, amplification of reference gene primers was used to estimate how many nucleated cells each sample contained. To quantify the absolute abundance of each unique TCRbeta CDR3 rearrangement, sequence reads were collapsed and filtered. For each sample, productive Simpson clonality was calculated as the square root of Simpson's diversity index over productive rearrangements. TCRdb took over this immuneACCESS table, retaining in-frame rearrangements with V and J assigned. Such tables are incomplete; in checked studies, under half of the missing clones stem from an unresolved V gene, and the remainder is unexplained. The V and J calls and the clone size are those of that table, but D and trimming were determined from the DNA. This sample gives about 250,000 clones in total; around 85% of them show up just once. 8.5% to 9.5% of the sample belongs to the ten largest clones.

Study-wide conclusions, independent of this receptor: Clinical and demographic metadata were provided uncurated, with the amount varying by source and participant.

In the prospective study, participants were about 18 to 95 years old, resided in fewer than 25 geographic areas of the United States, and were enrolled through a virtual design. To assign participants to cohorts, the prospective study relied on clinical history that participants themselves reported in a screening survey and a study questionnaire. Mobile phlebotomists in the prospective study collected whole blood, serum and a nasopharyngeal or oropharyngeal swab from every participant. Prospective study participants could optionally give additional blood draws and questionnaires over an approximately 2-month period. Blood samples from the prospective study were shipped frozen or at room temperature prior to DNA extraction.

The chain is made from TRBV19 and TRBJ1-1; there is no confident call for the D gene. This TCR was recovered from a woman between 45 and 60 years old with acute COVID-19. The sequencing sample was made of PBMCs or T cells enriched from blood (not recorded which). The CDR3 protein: CASSTGFEAFF. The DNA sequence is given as TGTGCCAGTAGTACGGGGTTTGAAGCTTTCTTT. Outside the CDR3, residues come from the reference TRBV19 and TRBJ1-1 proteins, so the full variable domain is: DGGITQSPKYLFRKEGQNVTLSCEQNLNHDAMYWYRQDPGQGLRLIYYSQIVNDFQKGDIAEGYSVSREKKESFPLTVTSAQKNPTAFYLCASSTGFEAFFGQGTRLTVV.